Below, 9 T cell receptor beta chains from the same sample are listed, as sequenced in a study of shared T cell receptors in the human thymus. Produced via immunoSEQ multiplex PCR; TCRdb's table is partial and in-frame only. The sample lists about 380,000 clones; around 95% were seen once. Material for sequencing was thymocytes. The origin of the receptors is a human donor.

The chain carries TRBV6-1 and TRBJ1-1; a possible D gene is TRBD1 (5 bases). Germline V gene sequence: CDR1 MNHNS, CDR2 SASEGT. The CDR3 is made up of 16 amino acids. V gave up 0 bases and J gave up 7 bases, with 18 bases separating them. The CDR3 DNA is TGTGCCAGCAGTGAAGCGGAGGCGCGGACACCCTATGAAGCTTTCTTT. This translates into CASSEAEARTPYEAFF.

This clone was observed a few times. The chain links TRBV21-1 to TRBJ1-5. TRBV21-1 is a pseudogene locus. This CDR3 is built from 14 residues. CDR3 residues: CASSKAGGAQPQHF. CDR3 nucleotides: TGTGCCAGCAGCAAAGCAGGAGGGGCTCAGCCCCAGCATTTT.

The chain couples TRBV11-3 to TRBJ2-1; no definite D call. The CDR3 loop spans 14 amino acids. The V and J ends lost 4 bases and 4 bases respectively, with 11 bases between them. Germline CDR1 is SGHNT and CDR2 is YENEEA. As DNA, the CDR3 is TGTGCCAGCAGCTCTTTACCTCCATACAATGAGCAGTTCTTC. Its translation: CASSSLPPYNEQFF. The variable domain in full, completed from reference TRBV11-3 and TRBJ2-1, reads EAGVVQSPRYKIIEKKQPVAFWCNPISGHNTLYWYLQNLGQGPELLIRYENEEAVDDSQLPKDRFSAERLKGVDSTLKIQPAELGDSAVYLCASSSLPPYNEQFFGPGTRLTVL.

V and J are TRBV28 and TRBJ1-4; TRBD1 is a possible D gene (6 bases). With 1 base removed from V and 8 bases from J, the gap between germline ends came to 14 bases. Germline CDR1 MDHEN, CDR2 SYDVKM. The CDR3 loop spans 15 amino acids. The CDR3 DNA follows: TGTGCCAGCAGTTTATACTCCCAGGGGAAAGAAAAACTGTTTTTT. Its protein is CASSLYSQGKEKLFF.

The chain couples TRBV15 to TRBJ2-6; D ambiguous. This CDR3 region has 16 residues. Looked up from germline, CDR1 is LNHNV and CDR2 is YYDKDF (reference sequence). V lost 0 bases and J 0 bases, leaving 6 bases between the germline ends. This CDR3 is CATSRDQASGANVLTF. In nucleotides, the CDR3 is TGTGCCACCAGCAGAGATCAGGCCTCTGGGGCCAACGTCCTGACTTTC.

The V gene is TRBV19, the J gene TRBJ1-1, with D uncertain. Germline assignment: CDR1 LNHDA and CDR2 SQIVND (reference sequence). V lost 6 bases to trimming and J lost 5 bases, with 10 bases between them. CDR3 length equals 12 residues. The CDR3 protein is CASSRGVTEAFF. For the CDR3, the DNA is TGTGCCAGTAGCCGTGGGGTTACTGAAGCTTTCTTT.

The chain carries TRBV15 and TRBJ2-2, with 8 bases fitting TRBD2. The V gene end was trimmed by 5 bases and the J gene end by 3 bases; junction bases not matched to a gene: 8. Germline CDR1 reads LNHNV; CDR2 reads YYDKDF (reference sequence). The CDR3 covers 16 residues. CDR3 protein: CATSSSGSNDTGELFF. The CDR3, as DNA: TGTGCCACCAGCTCCAGCGGGAGTAACGACACCGGGGAGCTGTTTTTT.

The rearrangement joins TRBV19 to TRBJ1-2; TRBD1 aligns across 7 bases. V shed 2 bases, J shed 8 bases, and the junction held 8 bases outside the gene matches. Germline V gene lookup returns CDR1 LNHDA and CDR2 SQIVND (reference sequence). The CDR3 loop spans 14 amino acids. CDR3 amino acids: CASSIRGRGSGYTF. CDR3 bases: TGTGCCAGTAGTATAAGGGGCAGGGGGAGCGGCTACACCTTC.

The V gene is TRBV27, the J gene TRBJ2-7, with a possible D match to TRBD2 (6 bases). The V end lost 3 bases, the J end lost 6 bases, and 18 bases lay between the germline ends. The CDR3 runs 15 residues. Germline CDR1 reads MNHEY; CDR2 reads SMNVEV (reference sequence). For the CDR3, the DNA is TGTGCCAGCAGTTTTCTCCTACCCGGGGGAGGCGAGCAGTACTTC. Protein product: CASSFLLPGGGEQYF.